This T cell receptor (beta chain) was sequenced for a study of shared clonotypes between healthy human individuals. With respect to this clone: This CDR3 is also generated by other DNA sequences in the sample.

TCRdb's copy holds only in-frame clones and misses some; the assay was immunoSEQ multiplex PCR. The sample has some 2,100,000 clones; nearly 97% are singletons. The sample was naive CD4+ T cells sorted from blood. Specified subset: CD45RA+ positively selected. This TCR was sampled from a man aged 18 to 30 in good health.

As DNA, the CDR3 is TGTGCCATCAGTGGAGGGTCCTACGAGCAGTACTTC. Its translation is CAISGGSYEQYF. The chain links TRBV10-3 to TRBJ2-7; D may be TRBD2 (5 bases). The germline V gene has CDR1 ENHRY and CDR2 SYGVKD. Trimming removed 4 bases from V and 1 base from J, with 5 bases in between. The CDR3 contains 12 residues.